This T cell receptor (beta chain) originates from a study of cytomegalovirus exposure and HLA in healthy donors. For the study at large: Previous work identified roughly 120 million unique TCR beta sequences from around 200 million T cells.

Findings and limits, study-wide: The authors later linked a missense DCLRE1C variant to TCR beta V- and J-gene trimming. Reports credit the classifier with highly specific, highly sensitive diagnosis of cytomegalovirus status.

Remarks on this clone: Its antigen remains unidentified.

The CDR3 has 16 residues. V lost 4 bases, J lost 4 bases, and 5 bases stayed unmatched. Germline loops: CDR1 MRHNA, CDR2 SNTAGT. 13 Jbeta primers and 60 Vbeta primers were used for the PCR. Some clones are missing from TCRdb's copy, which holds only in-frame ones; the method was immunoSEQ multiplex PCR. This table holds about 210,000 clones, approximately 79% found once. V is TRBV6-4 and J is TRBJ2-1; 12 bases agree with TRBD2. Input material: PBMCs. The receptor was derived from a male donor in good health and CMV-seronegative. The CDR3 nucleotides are TGTGCCAGCAGTGTTTTGGGGACTAGCGGGTACAATGAGCAGTTCTTC. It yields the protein CASSVLGTSGYNEQFF.